The 9 T cell receptor beta chains reported below all come from one sample, sequenced in a study of CD8+ T cells in alopecia areata. Indicated treatment: oral pan-JAK inhibitor, 5-10 mg twice daily. It was cDNA, reverse transcribed from extracted RNA, that served as the sequencing template. Repertoires were generated with immunoSEQ multiplex PCR, while TCRdb's copy carries only in-frame clones and drops some. The table includes 190,000 or so clones, roughly 62% detected once. Material: CD8+ T cells sorted from blood, obtained at week 24, from a patient treated with tofacitinib. These receptors all stem from a human donor with alopecia areata.

The chain combines TRBV7-6 with TRBJ2-1; D gene unclear. The CDR3 runs to 11 residues. Germline V gene sequence: CDR1 SGHVS, CDR2 FNYEAQ. V gave up 2 bases and J gave up 10 bases, with 6 bases separating them. CDR3 protein: CASSLRAEQFF. The CDR3, as DNA: TGTGCCAGCAGCTTAAGGGCAGAGCAGTTCTTC.

The rearrangement joins TRBV2 to TRBJ2-7, with D possibly TRBD2 on 6 matching bases. V was shortened by 7 bases and J by 3 bases, with 19 bases between the two germline ends. In germline, CDR1 is SNHLY, CDR2 FYNNEI. The CDR3 covers 15 residues. Here the CDR3 DNA reads TGTGCCAGCACCACGTGGGGGGACGGAGACTACGAGCAGTACTTC. This encodes CASTTWGDGDYEQYF.

The rearrangement joins TRBV14 to TRBJ1-2; D is perhaps TRBD1 (5 bases). V lost 1 base to trimming and J lost 3 bases, with 9 bases between them. The CDR3 has 14 amino acids. Germline assignment: CDR1 SGHDN and CDR2 FVKESK. The CDR3 DNA sequence: TGTGCCAGCAGCCAAGGATCGGGGCACTATGGCTACACCTTC. Amino acid sequence: CASSQGSGHYGYTF.

This clone was seen a handful of times. The chain is built from TRBV29-1 and TRBJ2-2, with unresolved D. The V gene lost 6 bases and the J gene lost 3 bases, with 8 bases spanning the gap. Germline CDR1 and CDR2: SQVTM and ANQGSEA. The CDR3 consists of 12 residues. CDR3: CSVLLDTGELFF. DNA for the CDR3: TGCAGCGTGCTGTTGGACACCGGGGAGCTGTTTTTT.

The chain joins TRBV29-1 to TRBJ2-5; 7 bases are shared with TRBD1. Germline V gives CDR1 SQVTM, CDR2 ANQGSEA. The CDR3 runs to 16 residues. J lost 3 bases, V lost 0 bases, and 10 bases had no gene match. CDR3 bases: TGCAGCGTTGAAGAAAAAGGGGGCCCCAATAAAGAGACCCAGTACTTC. It translates to CSVEEKGGPNKETQYF.

This clone showed up just a few times. The V and J genes are TRBV25-1 and TRBJ2-5; no clear D. CDR3 length: 13 residues. The germline CDR1 and CDR2 sequences are MGHDK and SYGVNS. V dropped 4 bases and J dropped 2 bases, with 8 bases sitting between them. CDR3 nucleotides: TGTGCCAGCAGTGTCCAGGAGCAAGAGACCCAGTACTTC. Amino acid sequence: CASSVQEQETQYF.

The chain couples TRBV7-9 to TRBJ1-1; D gene uncertain. In germline, CDR1 is SEHNR, CDR2 FQNEAQ (reference sequence). CDR3 length: 15 residues. V lost 2 bases, J lost 2 bases, and 12 bases lay in between. The CDR3 nucleotides read TGTGCCAGCAGCTTATGGCAAACGGCAAACACTGAAGCTTTCTTT. It specifies CASSLWQTANTEAFF.

The V and J genes are TRBV30 and TRBJ2-3, with 9 nucleotides matching TRBD1. The ends lost 4 bases at V and 0 bases at J; junction bases unmatched: 2. This CDR3 is 14 amino acids long. Germline lookup yields CDR1 GTSNPN and CDR2 SVGIG (reference sequence). The CDR3 DNA follows: TGTGCCTGGATAGGGACAGGGAGCACAGATACGCAGTATTTT. Its translation is CAWIGTGSTDTQYF.

The chain couples TRBV7-2 to TRBJ1-6, with 8 positions matching TRBD1. The germline V gene has CDR1 SGHTA and CDR2 FQGNSA. Losses at the gene ends were 5 bases for V and 10 bases for J; bases not matched to a gene: 7. The CDR3 contains 14 residues. The CDR3: CASSPGQGGSPLHF. The CDR3 nucleotides are TGTGCCAGCAGCCCCGGACAGGGAGGATCACCCCTCCACTTT.